The next 8 T cell receptor beta chains were all read from a single sample in a study of CD8+CD57+ T cells in acquired aplastic anemia listed by TCRdb under 2018. The instrument given in TCRdb is Illumina HiSeq 2000. Genomic DNA served as template for TCR beta VDJ combination and CDR3 sequence profiling. TCRdb reprocessing: public reads trimmed at Q25 with fastp, clones called with MiXCR, in-frame beta chains kept. CDR3 protein duplicates are merged, each entry listing the most common genes and DNA. Recorded for this sample are roughly 61,000 distinct CDR3 sequences; approximately 54% of them occurred a single time. Roughly 15% of the sample goes to the ten largest clones. Patients chosen for sequencing had shown expansion of CD8+CD57+ cells by flow cytometry. What was sequenced was sorted CD4+, CD8+, or CD8+CD57+ T cells (not recorded which) from PBMCs. All receptors derive from a human donor with aplastic anemia.

The chain carries TRBV11-1 and TRBJ2-1; no reliable D call. The V end lost 2 bases, the J end lost 7 bases, and 15 bases lay between the germline ends. The CDR3 loop spans 15 amino acids. Germline-derived CDR1 and CDR2 are SGHAT and FQDESV (reference sequence). The DNA for the CDR3 is TGTGCCAGCAGCTTACGGTCAGCCCGTGAGAATGAGCAGTTCTTC. It yields the protein CASSLRSARENEQFF.

The J gene is TRBJ2-3, the V gene TRBV10-3; the D gene is possibly TRBD2 (6 bases). The CDR3 has 14 amino acids. Trimming removed 8 bases at V and 5 bases at J, with 17 bases between. The germline V gene has CDR1 ENHRY and CDR2 SYGVKD. DNA of the CDR3: TGTGCCATCTCTTCCGCCGGGGGAGGAGATACGCAGTATTTT. Its protein is CAISSAGGGDTQYF.

This clonotype has a count of ten or more. V gene TRBV5-6 combines with J gene TRBJ1-2; 9 bases agree with TRBD1. The CDR3 loop spans 16 amino acids. V was pared by 0 bases and J by 8 bases, with 11 bases of the junction left unmatched. Germline CDR1 reads SGHDT; CDR2 reads YYEEEE. The CDR3 DNA sequence: TGTGCCAGCAGCTTGGGGCCCACAGGGGGCGCCGAGGGCTACACCTTC. It yields the protein CASSLGPTGGAEGYTF. Together with reference TRBV5-6 and TRBJ1-2, the CDR3 gives the full variable domain: DAGVTQSPTHLIKTRGQQVTLRCSPKSGHDTVSWYQQALGQGPQFIFQYYEEEERQRGNFPDRFSGHQFPNYSSELNVNALLLGDSALYLCASSLGPTGGAEGYTFGSGTRLTVV.

A few counts support this clonotype. The chain employs TRBV9 and TRBJ2-1; possibly TRBD2 for D (5 bases). The V gene lost 3 bases and the J gene lost 5 bases, with 12 bases spanning the gap. The V gene's germline CDR1 is SGDLS and CDR2 YYNGEE. The CDR3 totals 14 residues. CDR3 loop: CASSARLTNNEQFF. CDR3 coding DNA: TGTGCCAGCAGCGCTCGACTAACAAACAATGAGCAGTTCTTC.

Concerning this clonotype: At one of its ends the junction is not consistent with the germline gene, which may arise from a read error. The chain carries TRBV7-7 and TRBJ2-1; 13 bases agree with TRBD2. CDR1 and CDR2 from the germline V gene are SSHAT and FNYEAQ (reference sequence). CDR3 length: 15 residues. The CDR3, as DNA: TGTGCTAGCAGCTTCGGGACTAGCGGGGCCAATGAGCAGTTCTTC. It specifies CASSFGTSGANEQFF. Full variable domain (rest looked up from reference TRBV7-7 and TRBJ2-1): GAGVSQSPRYKVTKRGQDVTLRCDPISSHATLYWYQQALGQGPEFLTYFNYEAQPDKSGLPSDRFSAERPEGSISTLTIQRTEQRDSAMYRCASSFGTSGANEQFFGPGTRLTVL.

The chain links TRBV15 to TRBJ2-3; D is perhaps TRBD2 (5 bases). Germline V gene lookup returns CDR1 LNHNV and CDR2 YYDKDF (reference sequence). Trimming removed 9 bases from V and 2 bases from J, with 9 bases in between. The length of the CDR3 is 12 residues. This CDR3 is CATREATDTQYF. The CDR3 nucleotides read TGTGCCACGAGGGAAGCCACAGATACGCAGTATTTT.

This chain joins TRBV24-1 and TRBJ1-2; possibly TRBD1 for D (5 bases). CDR1 is KGHDR and CDR2 is SFDVKD in the germline V gene. The CDR3 spans 13 residues. V was trimmed by 5 bases and J by 2 bases, leaving 8 bases between them. The chain's CDR3 is CATSGGTNYGYTF. DNA of the CDR3: TGTGCCACCAGTGGGGGGACCAACTATGGCTACACCTTC.

V is TRBV15 and J is TRBJ2-3, with 8 bases matching TRBD1. In germline, CDR1 is LNHNV, CDR2 YYDKDF (reference sequence). There are 15 residues in the CDR3. J lost 1 base, V lost 3 bases, and 3 bases had no gene match. CDR3 DNA sequence: TGTGCCACCAGCAGTCCGGACAGGGGCACAGATACGCAGTATTTT. It specifies CATSSPDRGTDTQYF.